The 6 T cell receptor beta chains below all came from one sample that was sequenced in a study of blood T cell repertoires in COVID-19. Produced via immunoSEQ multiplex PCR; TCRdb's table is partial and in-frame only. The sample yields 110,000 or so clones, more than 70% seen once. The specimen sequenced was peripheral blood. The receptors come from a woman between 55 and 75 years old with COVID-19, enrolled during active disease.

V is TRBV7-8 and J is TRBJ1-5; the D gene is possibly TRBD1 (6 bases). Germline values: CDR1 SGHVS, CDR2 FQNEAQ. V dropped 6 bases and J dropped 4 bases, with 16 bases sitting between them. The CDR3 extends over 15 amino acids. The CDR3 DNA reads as TGTGCCAGCAGTCGAGATGGACAGAGTAATCAGCCCCAGCATTTT. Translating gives CASSRDGQSNQPQHF.

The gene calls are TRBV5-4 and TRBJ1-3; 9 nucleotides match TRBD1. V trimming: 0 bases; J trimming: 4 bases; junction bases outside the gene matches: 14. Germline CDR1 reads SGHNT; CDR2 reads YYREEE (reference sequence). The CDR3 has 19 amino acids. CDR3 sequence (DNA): TGTGCCAGCAGCTTGGGTGTTGGGACAGGGTATCAATCCGGAAACACCATATATTTT. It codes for CASSLGVGTGYQSGNTIYF.

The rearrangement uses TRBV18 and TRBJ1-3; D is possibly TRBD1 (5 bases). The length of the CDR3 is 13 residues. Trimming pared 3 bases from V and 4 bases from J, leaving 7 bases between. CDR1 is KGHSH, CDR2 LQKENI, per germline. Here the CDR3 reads CASSPSGGNTIYF. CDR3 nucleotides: TGTGCCAGCTCACCTTCAGGGGGAAACACCATATATTTT. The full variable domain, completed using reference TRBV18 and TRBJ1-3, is NAGVMQNPRHLVRRRGQEARLRCSPMKGHSHVYWYRQLPEEGLKFMVYLQKENIIDESGMPKERFSAEFPKEGPSILRIQQVVRGDSAAYFCASSPSGGNTIYFGEGSWLTVV.

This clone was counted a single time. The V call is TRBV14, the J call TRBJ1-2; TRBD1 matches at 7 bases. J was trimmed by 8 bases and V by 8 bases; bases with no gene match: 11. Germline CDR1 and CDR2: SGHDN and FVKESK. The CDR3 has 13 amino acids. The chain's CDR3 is CASAGRQGVGYTF. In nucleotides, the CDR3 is TGTGCCAGCGCCGGTCGCCAGGGGGTCGGCTACACCTTC.

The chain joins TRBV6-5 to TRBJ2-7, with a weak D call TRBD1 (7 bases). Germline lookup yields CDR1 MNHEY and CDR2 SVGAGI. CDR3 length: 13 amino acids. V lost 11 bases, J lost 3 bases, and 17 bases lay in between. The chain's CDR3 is CAHSQGGVYEQYF. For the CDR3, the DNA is TGTGCCCACTCCCAGGGGGGCGTCTACGAGCAGTACTTC.

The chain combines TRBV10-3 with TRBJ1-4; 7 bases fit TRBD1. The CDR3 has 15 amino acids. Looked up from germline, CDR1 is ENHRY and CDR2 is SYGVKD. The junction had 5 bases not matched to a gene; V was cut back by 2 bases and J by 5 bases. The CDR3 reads CAISERRTGNEKLFF. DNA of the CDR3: TGTGCCATCAGTGAGAGGCGGACAGGAAATGAAAAACTGTTTTTT.